Here is one T cell receptor beta chain with its context. J lost 12 bases, V lost 0 bases, and 5 bases had no gene match. The CDR3 consists of 13 residues. The source of the sample is a study of blood T cell repertoires in COVID-19. Across the whole study: The origin of the acute and convalescent COVID-19 samples was the United States, Italy and Spain.

Repertoires were generated with immunoSEQ multiplex PCR, while TCRdb's copy carries only in-frame clones and drops some. The repertoire holds tens of thousands of clones, with 80% as singletons. The receptor's source is a woman aged 80 or over with acute or convalescent COVID-19. The sequenced sample was peripheral blood. The chain links TRBV23-1 to TRBJ2-1, with 7 positions matching TRBD1. TRBV23-1 is noted as an ORF with a role that remains uncertain. The CDR3 region has the DNA TGCGCCAGCAGTCAATCAGAGGGGGCGAGGCAGTTCTTC. It translates to CASSQSEGARQFF.